This is a list of T cell receptor beta chains from one sample in a study of PD-1 blockade in classical Hodgkin lymphoma. Assay: immunoSEQ multiplex PCR; the TCRdb copy retains only in-frame clones and omits some. The table lists roughly 46,000 clones, under 80% of them singletons. The material sequenced was peripheral blood mononuclear cells (PBMCs), taken before the fourth cycle of nivolumab. The source is a human donor with classical Hodgkin lymphoma. Each CDR3 is given with its conserved first and last residue. A D gene is named only where the DNA matches it firmly. The size field is filled for only some rows; it gives once, few, many or a size class.

v_gene: TRBV9
d_gene: -
abundance: -
j_gene: TRBJ1-1
CDR3nt: TGTGCCAGCAGCGTAGTCCCCGACACTGAAGCTTTCTTT
CDR3aa: CASSVVPDTEAFF

v_gene: TRBV10-3
d_gene: -
abundance: once
j_gene: TRBJ1-1
CDR3nt: TGTGCCACCCTTGGGTCGATGAACACTGAAGCTTTCTTT
CDR3aa: CATLGSMNTEAFF

v_gene: TRBV5-8
d_gene: -
abundance: few
j_gene: TRBJ2-7
CDR3nt: TGCGCCAGCAGCCAAGAACGGGGGGCCCGCTACGAGCAGTACTTC
CDR3aa: CASSQERGARYEQYF

v_gene: TRBV5-1
d_gene: TRBD2
abundance: -
j_gene: TRBJ2-7
CDR3nt: TGCGCCAGCAGCACTAGCGGCGTTTGGGAGCAGTACTTC
CDR3aa: CASSTSGVWEQYF

v_gene: TRBV10-2
d_gene: -
abundance: -
j_gene: TRBJ2-2
CDR3nt: TGCGCCAGCAGTGAGTCTAGGGCAGGGATCGGGGAGCTGTTTTTT
CDR3aa: CASSESRAGIGELFF

v_gene: TRBV10-3
d_gene: -
abundance: once
j_gene: TRBJ1-1
CDR3nt: TGTGCCATCAGTGGGCAGGCGAACACTGAAGCTTTCTTT
CDR3aa: CAISGQANTEAFF

v_gene: TRBV12-2
d_gene: -
abundance: -
j_gene: TRBJ2-1
CDR3nt: TGTGCAAGTCGCCCTATTAGGTGGCTAGCGGGCACCTACAATGAGCAGTTCTTC
CDR3aa: CASRPIRWLAGTYNEQFF

v_gene: TRBV13
d_gene: -
abundance: -
j_gene: TRBJ2-1
CDR3nt: TGTGCCAGCAGCTATTTCCCTGATGAGCAGTTCTTC
CDR3aa: CASSYFPDEQFF

v_gene: TRBV2
d_gene: -
abundance: -
j_gene: TRBJ1-1
CDR3nt: TGTGCCAGCAATTTGTTGGGGGGCGCGAACACTGAAGCTTTCTTT
CDR3aa: CASNLLGGANTEAFF

v_gene: TRBV6-5
d_gene: TRBD1
abundance: -
j_gene: TRBJ2-7
CDR3nt: TGTGCCACCAGTGAGGGACAGGGGGGTGCCGAGCAGTACTTC
CDR3aa: CATSEGQGGAEQYF

v_gene: TRBV2
d_gene: -
abundance: -
j_gene: TRBJ2-2
CDR3nt: TGTGCCAGCAGTGAACCGGGTAGAAGCGGGGAGCTGTTTTTT
CDR3aa: CASSEPGRSGELFF

v_gene: TRBV4-2
d_gene: TRBD2
abundance: -
j_gene: TRBJ2-2
CDR3nt: TGTGCCAGCAGCCAAGTAGCGGGGGGGAGCACCGGGGAGCTGTTTTTT
CDR3aa: CASSQVAGGSTGELFF

v_gene: TRBV11-2
d_gene: -
abundance: -
j_gene: TRBJ2-7
CDR3nt: TGTGCCAGCAGCGATATCAGTGGGGGGCAAGAGCAGTACTTC
CDR3aa: CASSDISGGQEQYF

v_gene: TRBV6-6
d_gene: -
abundance: -
j_gene: TRBJ1-1
CDR3nt: TGTGCCAGCAGTGACACAGGGTCGGTGGCTTTCTTT
CDR3aa: CASSDTGSVAFF

v_gene: TRBV4-3
d_gene: -
abundance: -
j_gene: TRBJ1-5
CDR3nt: TGCGCCAGCAGCCAAGTGGGTCCAGAACAGCCCCAGCATTTT
CDR3aa: CASSQVGPEQPQHF

v_gene: TRBV7-6
d_gene: TRBD2
abundance: few
j_gene: TRBJ2-1
CDR3nt: TGTGCCAGCAGCTTATCTAGCGGGATTAGTTGGGAGCAGTTCTTC
CDR3aa: CASSLSSGISWEQFF

v_gene: TRBV28
d_gene: TRBD2
abundance: -
j_gene: TRBJ2-1
CDR3nt: TGTGCCAGCAGGCAACTAGCGGGAGGGGCGAGTGAGCAGTTCTTC
CDR3aa: CASRQLAGGASEQFF

v_gene: TRBV18
d_gene: -
abundance: once
j_gene: TRBJ2-4
CDR3nt: TGTGCCAGCTCACCACCGTCCAGCCTAGCCAAAAACATTCAGTACTTC
CDR3aa: CASSPPSSLAKNIQYF

v_gene: TRBV10-3
d_gene: -
abundance: -
j_gene: TRBJ2-7
CDR3nt: TGTGCCACCCGGGACGACTGGATGAACGAGCAGTACTTC
CDR3aa: CATRDDWMNEQYF

v_gene: TRBV7-9
d_gene: -
abundance: -
j_gene: TRBJ2-5
CDR3nt: TGTGCCAGCAGCTTAGGGCAGGGCGGCCCACAAGAGACCCAGTACTTC
CDR3aa: CASSLGQGGPQETQYF

v_gene: TRBV7-2
d_gene: -
abundance: -
j_gene: TRBJ2-6
CDR3nt: TGTGCCAGCAGCCCACAACTCTCTGGGGCCAACGTCCTGACTTTC
CDR3aa: CASSPQLSGANVLTF

v_gene: TRBV9
d_gene: -
abundance: -
j_gene: TRBJ2-3
CDR3nt: TGTGCCAGCAGCGCGGGTACAGATACGCAGTATTTT
CDR3aa: CASSAGTDTQYF

v_gene: TRBV7-2
d_gene: TRBD2
abundance: -
j_gene: TRBJ2-2
CDR3nt: TGTGCCAGCAGCTTACCGGGAGGGCCTGGCGGGGAGCTGTTTTTT
CDR3aa: CASSLPGGPGGELFF

v_gene: TRBV11-3
d_gene: -
abundance: -
j_gene: TRBJ1-1
CDR3nt: TGTGCCAGCAGCTTAAGATCTGGCCTTAGGGGCGAGAACACTGAAGCTTTCTTT
CDR3aa: CASSLRSGLRGENTEAFF

v_gene: TRBV7-9
d_gene: -
abundance: -
j_gene: TRBJ2-3
CDR3nt: TGTGCCAGCAGCTTAGATGCGGACACAGATACGCAGTATTTT
CDR3aa: CASSLDADTDTQYF

v_gene: TRBV7-6
d_gene: TRBD2
abundance: -
j_gene: TRBJ2-7
CDR3nt: TGTGCCAGCAGCCCCGGTGGGCGGGAGGGCCGAAGCTCCTACGAGCAGTACTTC
CDR3aa: CASSPGGREGRSSYEQYF

v_gene: TRBV28
d_gene: -
abundance: -
j_gene: TRBJ2-1
CDR3nt: TGTGCCACCCTGGACCCCCGGGCCTACAATGAGCAGTTCTTC
CDR3aa: CATLDPRAYNEQFF

v_gene: TRBV5-1
d_gene: -
abundance: -
j_gene: TRBJ2-5
CDR3nt: TGCGCCAGCAGCTTGGCCGCCAGGGGTGAAGAGACCCAGTACTTC
CDR3aa: CASSLAARGEETQYF